One sample yielded the 8 T cell receptor beta chains listed below, sequenced in a study of beta chain features in type 1 diabetes (dated by TCRdb to the late 2010s). Their target antigens are unknown. Overall results and qualifications from the work: Type 1 diabetes patients showed a moderate but significant shortening of TCRB CDR3 length in all four CD4+ subsets.

Library generation was performed with the immunoSEQ multiplex PCR assay. The High Capacity cDNA Reverse Transcription Kit was used to reverse transcribe all of the isolated RNA, meaning that expressed TCRB transcripts were what got sequenced. TCRdb took this table from immuneACCESS and kept in-frame rearrangements with V and J called. Such tables lack part of the clones; where checked against another copy, unresolved V genes explain under half of the gap, and the rest is unexplained. In this sample the table shows about 740,000 clones, 13% of which occur a single time. Roughly 0.022% of the sample lies in the top ten. Sequenced sample: naive CD4+ T cells from blood. The cell subset or site label for this specimen denotes: true naive CD4+ T cells. The receptors shown here come from a man between 18 and 29 years old with type 1 diabetes.

This chain uses TRBV5-4 with TRBJ2-1; tentative D call: TRBD2 (5 bases). In germline, CDR1 is SGHNT, CDR2 YYREEE (reference sequence). Trimming left V 4 bases short and J 12 bases short, with 23 bases between. The CDR3 is 15 residues long. This CDR3 is CASSPLMHEGAGQFF. CDR3 nucleotides: TGTGCCAGCAGCCCTCTAATGCATGAGGGCGCGGGGCAGTTCTTC.

This chain links TRBV6-1 with TRBJ1-1; TRBD1 matches 8 bases. Germline values: CDR1 MNHNS, CDR2 SASEGT. V gave up 5 bases and J gave up 0 bases; unmatched junction bases: 5. This CDR3 contains 15 residues. The chain's CDR3 is CASSPRTGLNTEAFF. CDR3 DNA sequence: TGTGCCAGCAGTCCCCGGACAGGGTTGAACACTGAAGCTTTCTTT.

The rearrangement joins TRBV30 to TRBJ2-3; TRBD1 is a possible D gene (5 bases). The CDR3 covers 12 residues. The V end was cut by 4 bases, the J end by 3 bases, with 8 bases between. Per germline, CDR1 GTSNPN and CDR2 SVGIG (reference sequence). Written as DNA, the CDR3 is TGTGCCTGGACTGCAGGGACAGATACGCAGTATTTT. Its translation: CAWTAGTDTQYF.

The chain couples TRBV6-5 to TRBJ2-6; tentatively, D is TRBD1 (5 bases). Germline V gene data show CDR1 as MNHEY and CDR2 as SVGAGI. V was cut by 7 bases and J by 0 bases, with 10 bases left in between. CDR3 length equals 15 residues. CDR3 sequence: CASTKGSSGANVLTF. CDR3 nucleotides: TGTGCCAGCACCAAGGGGTCCTCTGGGGCCAACGTCCTGACTTTC.

The rearrangement uses TRBV5-1 and TRBJ2-2; TRBD2 matches at 10 bases. Germline V gene sequence: CDR1 SGHRS, CDR2 YFSETQ. The ends lost 5 bases at V and 5 bases at J; junction bases unmatched: 15. This CDR3 spans 18 amino acids. CDR3 sequence: CASRPLGLGLAITGELFF. In DNA, the CDR3 is TGCGCCAGCAGACCCCTGGGCCTGGGACTAGCGATTACCGGGGAGCTGTTTTTT.

This clone showed up just a few times. This sequence joins TRBV2 and TRBJ1-5; D not resolved. CDR1 is SNHLY, CDR2 FYNNEI, per germline. The CDR3 is 15 amino acids. Trimming stripped 3 bases from V and 7 bases from J, with 16 bases between. The CDR3 sequence: CASSEDGQVRQPQHF. CDR3 nucleotides: TGTGCCAGCAGTGAGGATGGGCAGGTTCGACAGCCCCAGCATTTT.

The table lists this clone with a few counts. The gene calls are TRBV14 and TRBJ1-2; no clear D gene. The V end was cut by 2 bases, the J end by 4 bases, with 8 bases between. CDR3 length: 13 residues. The germline V gene has CDR1 SGHDN and CDR2 FVKESK. CDR3 loop: CASSQWVGYGYTF. The CDR3 DNA reads TGTGCCAGCAGCCAATGGGTGGGCTATGGCTACACCTTC. The variable domain in full, completed from reference TRBV14 and TRBJ1-2, reads EAGVTQFPSHSVIEKGQTVTLRCDPISGHDNLYWYRRVMGKEIKFLLHFVKESKQDESGMPNNRFLAERTGGTYSTLKVQPAELEDSGVYFCASSQWVGYGYTFGSGTRLTVV.

The chain has TRBV10-3 and TRBJ1-2; 7 nucleotides agree with TRBD1. Germline V CDR1 and CDR2: ENHRY, SYGVKD. The CDR3 consists of 13 residues. J was trimmed by 3 bases and V by 6 bases; bases with no gene match: 4. The CDR3 region is CAISGTAYYGYTF. In DNA, the CDR3 is TGTGCCATCAGCGGGACAGCCTACTATGGCTACACCTTC.